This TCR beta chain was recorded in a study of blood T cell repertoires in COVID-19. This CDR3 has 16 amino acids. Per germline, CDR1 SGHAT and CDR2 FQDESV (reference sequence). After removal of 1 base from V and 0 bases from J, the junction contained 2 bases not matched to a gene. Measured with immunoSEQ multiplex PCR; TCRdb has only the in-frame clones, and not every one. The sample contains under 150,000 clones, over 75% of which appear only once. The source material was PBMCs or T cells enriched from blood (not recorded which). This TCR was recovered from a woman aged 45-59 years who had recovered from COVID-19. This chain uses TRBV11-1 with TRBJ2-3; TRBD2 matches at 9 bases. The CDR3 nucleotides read TGTGCCAGCAGCTTAGGCCTAGCGGGGAGCACAGATACGCAGTATTTT. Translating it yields CASSLGLAGSTDTQYF.